The 22 T cell receptor beta chains given below trace back to one sample, sequenced in a study of blood T cells in healthy people across ages. Then a second PCR, running about 6 to 12 cycles, was carried out with a sample-barcoded 5' primer and a J-beta primer mix. TCRdb reprocessed the 5' RACE reads via MiXCR and lists one record per CDR3 protein. Counted here are 1.5 million to 2 million distinct CDR3 sequences, 28% occurring once; the ten biggest clones make up approximately 7.7%. Specimen: blood. The receptors come from a woman between 25 and 40 years old in good health.

The chain couples TRBV6-8 to TRBJ2-1; 13 positions match TRBD2. CDR3 length: 16 amino acids. The ends lost 4 bases at V and 3 bases at J; junction bases unmatched: 3. Germline values: CDR1 MNHGY, CDR2 SAAAGT. As DNA, the CDR3 is TGTGCCAGCAGTTCGGGACTAGCGGGATTCTACAATGAGCAGTTCTTC. It encodes CASSSGLAGFYNEQFF.

In this sample, this clonotype turned up a few times. This chain connects TRBV29-1 to TRBJ1-1; 7 bases fit TRBD1. This CDR3 region has 14 residues. Germline V gene lookup returns CDR1 SQVTM and CDR2 ANQGSEA. J lost 0 bases, V lost 6 bases, and 7 bases had no gene match. In DNA form, the CDR3 reads TGCAGCGTCACGAGACAGGGTATGAACACTGAAGCTTTCTTT. This encodes CSVTRQGMNTEAFF.

The sample holds a few counts of this clonotype. This chain links TRBV7-2 with TRBJ2-7; tentative D call: TRBD2 (6 bases). The CDR3 has 16 residues. V shed 1 base and J shed 2 bases, with 15 bases lying between them. From germline, CDR1 is SGHTA and CDR2 FQGNSA. CDR3 sequence (DNA): TGTGCCAGCAGCTTAGGGTGGGGGGATTGGACCTACGAGCAGTACTTC. This gives the protein CASSLGWGDWTYEQYF.

This clonotype was counted a few times. The chain uses TRBV4-1 and TRBJ2-1; 11 nucleotides line up with TRBD2. This CDR3 spans 18 amino acids. Germline lookup yields CDR1 MGHRA and CDR2 YSYEKL. The trim removed 1 base at V and 1 base at J, leaving 6 bases unmatched. The CDR3 loop is CASSQGLAGSSSYNEQFF. The CDR3 region has the DNA TGCGCCAGCAGCCAAGGACTAGCGGGGAGTAGTTCCTACAATGAGCAGTTCTTC.

This clonotype was seen at least ten times. CDR3 sequence (DNA): TGTGCCAGCAGGCCTACGGGGGGCGAATCCTACAATGAGCAGTTCTTC. It is translated as CASRPTGGESYNEQFF. The chain is built from TRBV12-3 or TRBV12-4 and TRBJ2-1, with D tentatively TRBD2 (7 bases). This CDR3 comprises 16 residues. Trimming took 6 bases from V and 1 from J, leaving 16 bases between them.

This clonotype was detected only a few times. The genes are TRBV6-5 and TRBJ2-1; D unclear. Per germline, CDR1 MNHEY and CDR2 SVGAGI. Between the trimmed V and J ends, which lost 5 bases and 7 bases, there was a span of 9 bases. The length of the CDR3 is 12 residues. The CDR3 sequence is CASSETSNEQFF. For the CDR3, the DNA is TGTGCCAGCAGTGAGACCTCTAATGAGCAGTTCTTC.

The genes are TRBV10-2 and TRBJ2-1; TRBD1 or TRBD2 may be the D gene (5 bases each). V gave up 10 bases and J gave up 3 bases, with 13 bases separating them. Germline V lookup: CDR1 WSHSY, CDR2 SAAADI. The CDR3 is 13 residues long. Written as DNA, the CDR3 is TGCGCCACCGGGGAAGGGGACTACAATGAGCAGTTCTTC. This translates into CATGEGDYNEQFF.

This clonotype was detected only a few times. The chain employs TRBV4-1 and TRBJ2-7, with 9 bases aligning to TRBD1. V shed 2 bases and J 2 bases; nucleotides not matched to a gene: 7. Germline values: CDR1 MGHRA, CDR2 YSYEKL. The CDR3 totals 16 residues. CDR3 sequence reads: CASSQPGQGKTYEQYF. The CDR3, as DNA: TGCGCCAGCAGCCAACCTGGACAGGGGAAGACCTACGAGCAGTACTTC.

This clonotype has more than one count but fewer than ten. This chain links TRBV6-2 or TRBV6-3 with TRBJ2-2, with D unresolved. The CDR3 consists of 15 residues. Germline loops: CDR1 MNHEY, CDR2 SVGEGT. V shed 0 bases and J shed 2 bases, with 7 bases lying between them. The CDR3, as DNA: TGTGCCAGCAGTTACTCCGAGAAAAACACCGGGGAGCTGTTTTTT. Encoded protein: CASSYSEKNTGELFF.

This rearrangement joins TRBV7-3 to TRBJ2-5; possibly TRBD2 for D (7 bases). Trimming shortened V by 1 base and J by 4 bases, and 13 bases separated the two germline ends. Per germline, CDR1 SGHTA and CDR2 FQGTGA. The CDR3 loop spans 15 amino acids. CDR3 sequence reads: CASSLIGGLGETQYF. The CDR3 nucleotides are TGTGCCAGCAGCTTAATCGGGGGGCTCGGAGAGACCCAGTACTTC.

This clonotype was recorded at least ten times. The V gene is TRBV7-2, the J gene TRBJ1-4; 8 bases fit TRBD1. V was clipped by 4 bases and J by 4 bases; unmatched bases: 5. The germline V gene has CDR1 SGHTA and CDR2 FQGNSA. This CDR3 contains 15 residues. Here the CDR3 reads CASSSNRGDNEKLFF. CDR3 DNA: TGTGCCAGCAGCTCCAACAGGGGGGATAATGAAAAACTGTTTTTT. The full variable domain, in which reference TRBV7-2 and TRBJ1-4 provide the parts outside the CDR3, is GAGVSQSPSNKVTEKGKDVELRCDPISGHTALYWYRQSLGQGLEFLIYFQGNSAPDKSGLPSDRFSAERTGGSVSTLTIQRTQQEDSAVYLCASSSNRGDNEKLFFGSGTQLSVL.

The table lists this clonotype with many counts. The chain carries TRBV30 and TRBJ2-7, with D tentatively TRBD1 or TRBD2 (5 bases each). Trimming shortened V by 5 bases and J by 7 bases, and 15 bases separated the two germline ends. Germline V gene data show CDR1 as GTSNPN and CDR2 as SVGIG (reference sequence). The CDR3 consists of 12 residues. The CDR3 sequence: CAWARDLGEQYF. The CDR3, as DNA: TGTGCCTGGGCTAGGGACCTGGGGGAGCAGTACTTC.

This clonotype was observed a few times. The chain recombines TRBV6-1 with TRBJ2-7, with D perhaps assigned TRBD1 or TRBD2 (7 bases each). In germline, CDR1 is MNHNS, CDR2 SASEGT. This CDR3 is 18 amino acids long. V was cut by 4 bases and J by 5 bases, with 27 bases left in between. In DNA form, the CDR3 reads TGTGCCAGCAGTGGAGTACTCTGGGGCCAGGGGGGGGTGCACGAGCAGTACTTC. It translates to CASSGVLWGQGGVHEQYF.

Only a few counts were recorded for this clonotype. The V and J genes are TRBV7-2 and TRBJ2-7; D is ambiguous. The CDR3 runs 15 residues. The germline CDR1 and CDR2 sequences are SGHTA and FQGNSA. V was cut by 5 bases and J by 2 bases, with 16 bases left in between. CDR3 coding DNA: TGTGCCAGCAGCCCAGTCTCTTCTCGGACCTACGAGCAGTACTTC. Protein product: CASSPVSSRTYEQYF. Complete variable domain (other parts from reference TRBV7-2 and TRBJ2-7): GAGVSQSPSNKVTEKGKDVELRCDPISGHTALYWYRQSLGQGLEFLIYFQGNSAPDKSGLPSDRFSAERTGGSVSTLTIQRTQQEDSAVYLCASSPVSSRTYEQYFGPGTRLTVT.

Comment on this clonotype: This may be a read error, as it is one base from a much larger clone. The chain joins TRBV6-2 or TRBV6-3 to TRBJ2-7; 9 positions agree with TRBD1. Germline lookup yields CDR1 MNHEY and CDR2 SVGEGT. The CDR3 is 14 amino acids. In DNA form, the CDR3 reads TGTGCCAGCCGAGGGACAGGGAAAACCTACGGGCAGTACTTC. It yields the protein CASRGTGKTYGQYF.

The rearrangement joins TRBV10-3 to TRBJ1-1; the match to TRBD1 covers 7 bases. CDR1 is ENHRY, CDR2 SYGVKD, per germline. The ends lost 5 bases at V and 0 bases at J; junction bases unmatched: 3. This CDR3 is 14 amino acids long. CDR3 amino acids: CAISTGQMNTEAFF. The CDR3 region has the DNA TGTGCCATCAGTACGGGACAGATGAACACTGAAGCTTTCTTT.

This clonotype was detected many times. The J gene is TRBJ2-7, the V gene TRBV7-3, with 7 bases that match TRBD1. The V and J ends lost 0 bases and 3 bases, in that order; junction bases with no gene match: 5. This CDR3 is built from 15 residues. From germline, CDR1 is SGHTA and CDR2 FQGTGA. CDR3 in DNA: TGTGCCAGCAGCTTAACAGCGACAGGGATCTACGAGCAGTACTTC. The encoded protein is CASSLTATGIYEQYF.

This clonotype was counted many times. J is TRBJ2-2 and V is TRBV5-1; either TRBD1 or TRBD2 may fit D (5 bases each). With 2 bases removed from V and 9 bases from J, the gap between germline ends came to 11 bases. This CDR3 region has 13 residues. The V gene's germline CDR1 is SGHRS and CDR2 YFSETQ. The CDR3 DNA follows: TGCGCCAGCAGCTTCGAAGGGGAGCGGGAGCTGTTTTTT. Its translation is CASSFEGERELFF. Full variable domain (rest looked up from reference TRBV5-1 and TRBJ2-2): KAGVTQTPRYLIKTRGQQVTLSCSPISGHRSVSWYQQTPGQGLQFLFEYFSETQRNKGNFPGRFSGRQFSNSRSEMNVSTLELGDSALYLCASSFEGERELFFGEGSRLTVL.

This clonotype has only one observation. V is TRBV5-1 and J is TRBJ1-1; 12 bases line up with TRBD1. Germline loops: CDR1 SGHRS, CDR2 YFSETQ. After removal of 3 bases from V and 3 bases from J, the junction contained 12 bases not matched to a gene. The CDR3 length is 18 residues. CDR3 in amino acids: CASSSEGQGAFSDTEAFF. Written as DNA, the CDR3 is TGCGCCAGCAGCTCAGAGGGACAGGGGGCTTTTTCGGACACTGAAGCTTTCTTT. Supplemented by reference TRBV5-1 and TRBJ1-1, the full variable domain reads KAGVTQTPRYLIKTRGQQVTLSCSPISGHRSVSWYQQTPGQGLQFLFEYFSETQRNKGNFPGRFSGRQFSNSRSEMNVSTLELGDSALYLCASSSEGQGAFSDTEAFFGQGTRLTVV.

Details on this clonotype: A much larger clonotype is one base distant, so this may be a read error. The chain joins TRBV12-3 or TRBV12-4 to TRBJ2-4; TRBD1 matches 7 bases. The J call may not be correct, given that the DNA end is closer to TRBJ2-7. This CDR3 has 14 residues. The CDR3 spells CASSRDSIRYEQYF. Here the CDR3 DNA reads TGTGCCAGCAGCCGGGACAGCATCCGCTACGAGCAGTACTTC.

This clonotype was detected once. This chain uses TRBV6-1 with TRBJ1-1, with 9 bases fitting TRBD1. The CDR3 consists of 15 residues. Germline V gene lookup returns CDR1 MNHNS and CDR2 SASEGT. The junction had 9 bases not matched to a gene; V was cut back by 8 bases and J by 2 bases. The CDR3 DNA is TGTGCCAGCGTTTACTACAGGGGGCTTAACACTGAAGCTTTCTTT. This encodes CASVYYRGLNTEAFF.

This chain uses TRBV5-1 with TRBJ1-2; 8 bases line up with TRBD1. Germline V gives CDR1 SGHRS, CDR2 YFSETQ. There are 16 residues in the CDR3. The V segment lost 1 base and the J segment 7 bases; nucleotides outside the gene matches: 12. This chain's CDR3 is CASSLNVGQGKGGYTF. The CDR3 region has the DNA TGCGCCAGCAGCTTGAATGTCGGACAGGGCAAGGGTGGCTACACCTTC.